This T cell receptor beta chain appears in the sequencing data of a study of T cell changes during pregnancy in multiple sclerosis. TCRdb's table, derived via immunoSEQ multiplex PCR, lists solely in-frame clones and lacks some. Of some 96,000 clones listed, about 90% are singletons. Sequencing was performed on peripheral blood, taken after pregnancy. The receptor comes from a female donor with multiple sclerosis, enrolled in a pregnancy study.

The CDR3 nucleotides are TGTGCCAGCAGCCGACAGGGATCAATCCCTGGAAACACCATATATTTT. This gives the protein CASSRQGSIPGNTIYF. This chain joins TRBV7-2 and TRBJ1-3, with 7 nucleotides matching TRBD1. Germline V gene sequence: CDR1 SGHTA, CDR2 FQGNSA. The CDR3 totals 16 residues. The V and J ends lost 5 bases and 2 bases, in that order; junction bases with no gene match: 9. Using reference TRBV7-2 and TRBJ1-3 for the parts outside the CDR3, the full variable domain is GAGVSQSPSNKVTEKGKDVELRCDPISGHTALYWYRQSLGQGLEFLIYFQGNSAPDKSGLPSDRFSAERTGGSVSTLTIQRTQQEDSAVYLCASSRQGSIPGNTIYFGEGSWLTVV.